The 2 T cell receptor beta chains below were found in one sample sequenced in a study of cytomegalovirus exposure and HLA in healthy donors. The study ran its PCR with 60 Vbeta and 13 Jbeta primers. Clones were read by immunoSEQ multiplex PCR, and TCRdb kept only the in-frame ones, dropping some. Among over 110,000 clones listed, roughly three quarters were seen once. Sequencing was done on a sample of PBMCs. These receptors all come from a female donor in good health and CMV-seronegative.

V gene TRBV7-9 combines with J gene TRBJ2-5, with TRBD2 matching 8 bases. This CDR3 is 14 amino acids long. The ends lost 5 bases at V and 3 bases at J; junction bases unmatched: 5. CDR1 is SEHNR, CDR2 FQNEAQ, per germline (reference sequence). CDR3 residues: CASSRNSGEETQYF. DNA of the CDR3: TGTGCCAGCAGCCGTAATAGCGGGGAAGAGACCCAGTACTTC.

This chain links TRBV9 with TRBJ2-7; 7 nucleotides line up with TRBD1. Germline V CDR1 and CDR2: SGDLS, YYNGEE. Losses at the gene ends were 2 bases for V and 7 bases for J; bases not matched to a gene: 12. The CDR3 runs to 15 residues. CDR3 protein: CASSVSAGGVGEQYF. The CDR3, as DNA: TGTGCCAGCAGCGTTAGCGCAGGGGGTGTCGGGGAGCAGTACTTC. Full variable domain (remainder filled in from reference TRBV9 and TRBJ2-7): DSGVTQTPKHLITATGQRVTLRCSPRSGDLSVYWYQQSLDQGLQFLIQYYNGEERAKGNILERFSAQQFPDLHSELNLSSLELGDSALYFCASSVSAGGVGEQYFGPGTRLTVT.